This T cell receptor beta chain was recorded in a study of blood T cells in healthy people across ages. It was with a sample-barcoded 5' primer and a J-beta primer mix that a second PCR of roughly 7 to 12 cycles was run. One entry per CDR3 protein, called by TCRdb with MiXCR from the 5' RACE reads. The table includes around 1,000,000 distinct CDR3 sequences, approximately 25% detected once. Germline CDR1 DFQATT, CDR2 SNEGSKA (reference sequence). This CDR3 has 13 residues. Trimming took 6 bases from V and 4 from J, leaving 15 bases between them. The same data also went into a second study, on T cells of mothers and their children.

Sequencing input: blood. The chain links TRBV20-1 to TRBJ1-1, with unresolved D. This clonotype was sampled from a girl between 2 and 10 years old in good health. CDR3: CSAQIGRSTEAFF. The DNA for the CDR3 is TGCAGTGCACAGATTGGAAGGAGCACTGAAGCTTTCTTT.